Listed below are T cell receptor beta chains from one sample, sequenced in a study of T-cell reconstitution after alpha-beta-depleted transplantation in children. TCRdb recomputed calls from the PCR reads with MiXCR, one row per CDR3 protein. The repertoire holds hundreds of thousands of distinct CDR3 sequences, with roughly 13% as singletons. The material was PBMCs, mostly from graft donor cells, obtained 360 days after TCRalphabeta/CD19-depleted stem cell transplant. All receptors come from a male patient aged 10-17 years who had a stem cell transplant for acute myeloid leukemia, so the T cells may come from the graft donor. CDR3s include the opening cysteine and the closing phenylalanine or tryptophan. The order of the fields is V gene, clone size, J gene, D gene, CDR3 protein, CDR3 DNA. The D gene is left open where the match is weak. Size is stated for part of the rows, as once, few or many counts, or as a class when the clone is expanded.

v_gene: TRBV20-1; abundance: few; j_gene: TRBJ2-3; d_gene: TRBD1; CDR3aa: CSARAGTAFTDTQYF; CDR3nt: TGCAGTGCTAGAGCCGGGACAGCCTTCACAGATACGCAGTATTTT
v_gene: TRBV7-9; abundance: few; j_gene: TRBJ1-4; d_gene: NA; CDR3aa: CASSVTPGLRNEKLFF; CDR3nt: TGTGCCAGCAGCGTAACACCGGGACTGAGAAATGAAAAACTGTTTTTT
v_gene: TRBV12-3/TRBV12-4; abundance: many; j_gene: TRBJ1-5; d_gene: NA; CDR3aa: CASTTGGVDNQPQHF; CDR3nt: TGTGCCAGCACCACCGGGGGTGTGGACAATCAGCCCCAGCATTTT
v_gene: TRBV28; abundance: few; j_gene: TRBJ2-4; d_gene: NA; CDR3aa: CASTNLAKNIQYF; CDR3nt: TGTGCCAGCACGAACCTAGCCAAAAACATTCAGTACTTC
v_gene: TRBV9; abundance: NA; j_gene: TRBJ2-2; d_gene: TRBD2; CDR3aa: CASSVIPIAGLLANTGELFF; CDR3nt: TGTGCCAGCAGCGTAATCCCTATAGCGGGACTCCTCGCGAACACCGGGGAGCTGTTTTTT
v_gene: TRBV20-1; abundance: few; j_gene: TRBJ2-1; d_gene: TRBD2; CDR3aa: CSASLAGGINEQFF; CDR3nt: TGCAGTGCTAGCCTAGCGGGGGGAATTAATGAGCAGTTCTTC
v_gene: TRBV18; abundance: NA; j_gene: TRBJ2-5; d_gene: TRBD2; CDR3aa: CASSPLAGGKQETQYF; CDR3nt: TGTGCCAGCTCACCACTAGCGGGAGGGAAACAAGAGACCCAGTACTTC
v_gene: TRBV7-3; abundance: few; j_gene: TRBJ2-7; d_gene: TRBD1; CDR3aa: CASSKFGIRGTGASYEQYF; CDR3nt: TGTGCCAGCAGCAAGTTTGGGATTAGAGGGACAGGGGCTTCCTACGAGCAGTACTTC
v_gene: TRBV12-3/TRBV12-4; abundance: NA; j_gene: TRBJ1-1; d_gene: NA; CDR3aa: CASSFKAGDTEAFF; CDR3nt: TGTGCCAGCAGTTTCAAGGCAGGAGACACTGAAGCTTTCTTT
v_gene: TRBV7-2; abundance: many; j_gene: TRBJ2-5; d_gene: TRBD1; CDR3aa: CASRRGTGSRETQYF; CDR3nt: TGTGCCAGCCGACGGGGGACAGGGTCAAGAGAGACCCAGTACTTC
v_gene: TRBV18; abundance: few; j_gene: TRBJ2-7; d_gene: NA; CDR3aa: CASSPGAFTYEQYF; CDR3nt: TGTGCCAGCTCACCGGGGGCCTTTACCTACGAGCAGTACTTC
v_gene: TRBV2; abundance: NA; j_gene: TRBJ1-1; d_gene: NA; CDR3aa: CASSDPGPEAFF; CDR3nt: TGTGCCAGCAGTGACCCCGGGCCTGAAGCTTTCTTT
v_gene: TRBV29-1; abundance: NA; j_gene: TRBJ2-5; d_gene: NA; CDR3aa: CSVVSLGETQYF; CDR3nt: TGCAGCGTTGTAAGCCTGGGAGAGACCCAGTACTTC
v_gene: TRBV11-1; abundance: NA; j_gene: TRBJ2-6; d_gene: NA; CDR3aa: CASSFSYRQGGSGANVLTF; CDR3nt: TGTGCCAGCAGTTTTAGCTACAGACAGGGAGGCTCTGGGGCCAACGTCCTGACTTTC
v_gene: TRBV6-5; abundance: many; j_gene: TRBJ2-5; d_gene: NA; CDR3aa: CASSYGTSQETQYF; CDR3nt: TGTGCCAGCAGTTACGGGACAAGTCAAGAGACCCAGTACTTC
v_gene: TRBV20-1; abundance: NA; j_gene: TRBJ2-7; d_gene: NA; CDR3aa: CSASSDGYEQYF; CDR3nt: TGCAGTGCTAGTTCGGACGGCTACGAGCAGTACTTC
v_gene: TRBV7-3; abundance: NA; j_gene: TRBJ2-3; d_gene: NA; CDR3aa: CASSLDLNTDTQYF; CDR3nt: TGTGCCAGCAGCTTGGACCTGAACACAGATACGCAGTATTTT
v_gene: TRBV12-3/TRBV12-4; abundance: NA; j_gene: TRBJ2-7; d_gene: NA; CDR3aa: CASSSDWPSYEQYF; CDR3nt: TGTGCCAGCAGTTCTGACTGGCCCTCCTACGAGCAGTACTTC
v_gene: TRBV28; abundance: few; j_gene: TRBJ2-7; d_gene: NA; CDR3aa: CASTIRSGTNSAEQYF; CDR3nt: TGTGCCAGCACGATTAGGTCCGGGACCAATAGCGCCGAGCAGTACTTC
v_gene: TRBV20-1; abundance: many; j_gene: TRBJ2-1; d_gene: NA; CDR3aa: CSARASNEQFF; CDR3nt: TGCAGTGCTAGAGCTTCAAATGAGCAGTTCTTC
v_gene: TRBV4-3; abundance: many; j_gene: TRBJ2-3; d_gene: NA; CDR3aa: CASSPAADRYTDTQYF; CDR3nt: TGCGCCAGCAGCCCCGCTGCCGACCGCTACACAGATACGCAGTATTTT
v_gene: TRBV28; abundance: NA; j_gene: TRBJ2-7; d_gene: NA; CDR3aa: CASSPRNSRPGYEQYF; CDR3nt: TGTGCCAGCAGTCCCCGTAACAGCCGCCCGGGCTACGAGCAGTACTTC
v_gene: TRBV20-1; abundance: NA; j_gene: TRBJ2-1; d_gene: TRBD2; CDR3aa: CSARGTGGGEQFF; CDR3nt: TGCAGTGCTAGAGGTACGGGAGGAGGAGAGCAGTTCTTC
v_gene: TRBV18; abundance: NA; j_gene: TRBJ2-7; d_gene: TRBD1; CDR3aa: CASSPKAGTGPPYEQYF; CDR3nt: TGTGCCAGCTCACCGAAAGCCGGGACAGGGCCCCCCTACGAGCAGTACTTC